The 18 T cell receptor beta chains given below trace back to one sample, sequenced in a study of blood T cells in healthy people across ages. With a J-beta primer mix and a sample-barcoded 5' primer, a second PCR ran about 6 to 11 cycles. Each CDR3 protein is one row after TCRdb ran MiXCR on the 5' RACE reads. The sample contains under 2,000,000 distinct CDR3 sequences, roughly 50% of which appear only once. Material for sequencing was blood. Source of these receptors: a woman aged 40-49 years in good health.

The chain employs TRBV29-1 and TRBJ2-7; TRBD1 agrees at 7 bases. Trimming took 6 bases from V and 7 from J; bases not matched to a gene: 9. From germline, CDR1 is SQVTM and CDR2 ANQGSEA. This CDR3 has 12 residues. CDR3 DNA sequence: TGCAGCGTAAAACGACAGGGCTGGGAGCAGTACTTC. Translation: CSVKRQGWEQYF.

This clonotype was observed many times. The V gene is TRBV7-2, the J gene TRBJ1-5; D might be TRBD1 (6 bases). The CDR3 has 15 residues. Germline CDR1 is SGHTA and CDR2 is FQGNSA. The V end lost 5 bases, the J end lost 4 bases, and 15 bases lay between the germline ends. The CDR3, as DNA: TGTGCCAGCAGCCGCCAGGGGAGGTCGAATCAGCCCCAGCATTTT. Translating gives CASSRQGRSNQPQHF.

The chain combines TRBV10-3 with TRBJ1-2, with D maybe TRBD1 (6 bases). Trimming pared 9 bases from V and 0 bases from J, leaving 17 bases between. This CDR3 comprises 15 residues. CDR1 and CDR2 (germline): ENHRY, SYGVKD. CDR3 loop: CAITGRADSNYGYTF. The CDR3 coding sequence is TGTGCCATTACAGGGCGTGCCGATTCTAACTATGGCTACACCTTC.

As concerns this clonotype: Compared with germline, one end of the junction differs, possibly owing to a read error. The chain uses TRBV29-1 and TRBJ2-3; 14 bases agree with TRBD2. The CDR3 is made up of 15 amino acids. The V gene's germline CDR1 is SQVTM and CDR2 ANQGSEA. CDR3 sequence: CSVGTSGGPTGTQYF. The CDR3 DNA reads TGCAGCGTTGGGACTAGCGGGGGGCCCACAGGTACGCAGTATTTT.

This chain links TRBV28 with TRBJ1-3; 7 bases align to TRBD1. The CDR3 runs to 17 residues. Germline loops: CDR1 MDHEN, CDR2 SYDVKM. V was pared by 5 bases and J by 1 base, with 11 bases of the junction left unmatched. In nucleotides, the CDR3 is TGTGCCAGCAGTATCACCTTGGGACAGTCTTCTGGAAACACCATATATTTT. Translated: CASSITLGQSSGNTIYF.

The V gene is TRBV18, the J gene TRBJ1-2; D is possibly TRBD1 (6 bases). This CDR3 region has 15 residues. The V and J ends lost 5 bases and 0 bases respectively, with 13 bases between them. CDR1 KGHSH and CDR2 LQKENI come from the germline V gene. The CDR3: CASSGDRSANYGYTF. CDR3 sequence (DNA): TGTGCCAGCTCAGGCGACAGGAGTGCTAACTATGGCTACACCTTC.

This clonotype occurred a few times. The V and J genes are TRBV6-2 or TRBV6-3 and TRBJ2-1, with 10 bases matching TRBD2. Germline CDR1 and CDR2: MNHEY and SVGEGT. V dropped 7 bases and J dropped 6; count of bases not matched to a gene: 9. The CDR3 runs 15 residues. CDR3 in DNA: TGTGCCAGCAATTCCGTAGCGGGGGGACGCAATGAGCAGTTCTTC. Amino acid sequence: CASNSVAGGRNEQFF.

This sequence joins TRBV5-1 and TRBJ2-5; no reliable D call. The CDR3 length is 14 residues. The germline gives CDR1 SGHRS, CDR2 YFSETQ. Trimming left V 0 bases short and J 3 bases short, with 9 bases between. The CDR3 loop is CASSLDLWEETQYF. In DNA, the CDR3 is TGCGCCAGCAGCTTGGATCTGTGGGAAGAGACCCAGTACTTC.

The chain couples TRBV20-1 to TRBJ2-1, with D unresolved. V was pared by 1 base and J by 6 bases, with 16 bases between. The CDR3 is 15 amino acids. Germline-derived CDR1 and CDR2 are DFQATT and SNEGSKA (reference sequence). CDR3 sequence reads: CSARGRDGSLNEQFF. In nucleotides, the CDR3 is TGCAGTGCTAGAGGTCGCGACGGATCACTCAATGAGCAGTTCTTC.

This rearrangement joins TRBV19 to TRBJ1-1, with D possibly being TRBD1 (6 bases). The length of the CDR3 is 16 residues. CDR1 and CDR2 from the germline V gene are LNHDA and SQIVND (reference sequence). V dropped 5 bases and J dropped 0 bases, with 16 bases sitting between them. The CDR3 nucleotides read TGTGCCAGTAGTTCATTAACAGGGATCATGAACACTGAAGCTTTCTTT. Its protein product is CASSSLTGIMNTEAFF.

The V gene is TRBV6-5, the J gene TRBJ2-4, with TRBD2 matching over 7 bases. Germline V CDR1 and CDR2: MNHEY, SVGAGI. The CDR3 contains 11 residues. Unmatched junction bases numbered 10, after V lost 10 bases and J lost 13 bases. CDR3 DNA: TGTGCCACCTCGATGGGGGGGGAGCAGTACTTC. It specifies CATSMGGEQYF.

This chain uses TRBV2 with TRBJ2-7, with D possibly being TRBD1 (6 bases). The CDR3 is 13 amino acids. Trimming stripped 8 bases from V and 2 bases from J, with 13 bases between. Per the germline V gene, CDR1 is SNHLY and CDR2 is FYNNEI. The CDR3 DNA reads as TGTGCCAGCCTGACAGGAAAAACCTACGAGCAGTACTTC. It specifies CASLTGKTYEQYF.

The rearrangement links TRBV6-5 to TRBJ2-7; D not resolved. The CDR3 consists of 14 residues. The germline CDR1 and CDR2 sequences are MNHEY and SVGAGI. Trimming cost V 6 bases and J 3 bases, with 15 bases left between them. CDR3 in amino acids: CASSDEPSIYEQYF. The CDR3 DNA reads TGTGCCAGCAGCGACGAACCGTCAATCTACGAGCAGTACTTC.

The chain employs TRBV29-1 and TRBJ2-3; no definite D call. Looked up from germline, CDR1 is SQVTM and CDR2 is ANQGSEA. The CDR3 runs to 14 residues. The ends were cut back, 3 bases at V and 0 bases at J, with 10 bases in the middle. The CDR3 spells CSVEAPRSTDTQYF. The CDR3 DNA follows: TGCAGCGTTGAGGCGCCTAGAAGCACAGATACGCAGTATTTT.

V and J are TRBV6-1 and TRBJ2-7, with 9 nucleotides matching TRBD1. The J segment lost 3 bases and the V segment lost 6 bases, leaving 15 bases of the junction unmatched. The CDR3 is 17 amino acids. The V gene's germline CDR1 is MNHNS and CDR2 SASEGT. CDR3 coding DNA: TGTGCCAGCAGCCGCCGGAGGGGGGACAGGGTGAACTACGAGCAGTACTTC. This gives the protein CASSRRRGDRVNYEQYF.

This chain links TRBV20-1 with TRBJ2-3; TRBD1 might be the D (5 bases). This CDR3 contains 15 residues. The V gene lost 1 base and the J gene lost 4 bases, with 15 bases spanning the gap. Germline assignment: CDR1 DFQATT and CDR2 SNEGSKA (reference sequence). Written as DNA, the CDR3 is TGCAGTGCTAGAGTCCCAGGGAATTTCGCAGATACGCAGTATTTT. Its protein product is CSARVPGNFADTQYF.

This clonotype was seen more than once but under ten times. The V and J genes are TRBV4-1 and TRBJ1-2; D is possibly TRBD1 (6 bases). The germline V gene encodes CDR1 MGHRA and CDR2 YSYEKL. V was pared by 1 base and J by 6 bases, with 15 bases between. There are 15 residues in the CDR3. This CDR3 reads CASSQAGTPWDGYTF. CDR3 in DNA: TGCGCCAGCAGCCAAGCCGGGACACCCTGGGATGGCTACACCTTC.

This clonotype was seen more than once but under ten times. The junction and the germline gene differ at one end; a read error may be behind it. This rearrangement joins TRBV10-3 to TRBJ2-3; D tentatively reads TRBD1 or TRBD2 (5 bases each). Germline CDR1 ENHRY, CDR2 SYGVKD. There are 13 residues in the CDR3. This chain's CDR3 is CAIYRDPTYTQYF. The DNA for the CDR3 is TGTGCCATCTACCGGGACCCCACATATACGCAGTATTTT.